One and the same sample provided the 23 T cell receptor beta chains below, sequenced in a study of T cells in Graves' hyperthyroidism and ophthalmopathy (dated by TCRdb to between 2018 and 2020). Preparation of the library involved multiplex PCR. The sample was run on an Illumina HiSeq 2000. The TCR beta CDR3 regions were amplified from the RNA transcripts. The TCR CDR3 was subjected to a first round of RT-PCR using the HTBI primer set and the Qiagen OneStep RT-PCR kit. In TCRdb, the public reads were trimmed at Q25 with fastp and aligned with MiXCR, with productive beta chains retained. All rows with the same CDR3 protein become a single entry with the most common DNA and genes. The sample includes more than 450,000 distinct CDR3 sequences, with about 20% observed a single time. The top ten clones comprise roughly 44% of the sample. Sequenced material: blood. These receptors were obtained from a man aged 40-55 years with Graves' ophthalmopathy.

This clonotype showed up just once. This CDR3 is CASSMGPPGEQYF. CDR3 nucleotides: TGTGCCAGTAGTATGGGACCCCCGGGCGAGCAGTACTTC. V is TRBV19 and J is TRBJ2-7; D assignment may be TRBD1 or TRBD2 (5 bases each). V was shortened by 3 bases and J by 6 bases, with 12 bases between the two germline ends. Germline CDR1 is LNHDA and CDR2 is SQIVND (reference sequence). This CDR3 is built from 13 residues. Combining the CDR3 with reference TRBV19 and TRBJ2-7 gives the whole variable domain DGGITQSPKYLFRKEGQNVTLSCEQNLNHDAMYWYRQDPGQGLRLIYYSQIVNDFQKGDIAEGYSVSREKKESFPLTVTSAQKNPTAFYLCASSMGPPGEQYFGPGTRLTVT.

The chain recombines TRBV27 with TRBJ2-1; 9 bases line up with TRBD2. The CDR3 length is 12 residues. The J segment lost 6 bases and the V segment lost 7 bases, leaving 1 base of the junction unmatched. The germline gives CDR1 MNHEY, CDR2 SMNVEV (reference sequence). CDR3 in DNA: TGTGCCAGCACGGGACTAGCCAATGAGCAGTTCTTC. This encodes CASTGLANEQFF.

V and J are TRBV5-1 and TRBJ2-3, with 9 bases fitting TRBD2. With V trimmed by 0 bases and J by 3 bases, 5 bases remained unmatched. In germline, CDR1 is SGHRS, CDR2 YFSETQ. This CDR3 is built from 16 residues. The CDR3 DNA is TGCGCCAGCAGCTTGGAAATTAGCGGGGGAACAGATACGCAGTATTTT. This translates into CASSLEISGGTDTQYF.

In this sample, this clonotype turned up many times. CDR3 bases: TGTGCCAGCTCTCTTGACAGGATTGAGCAGCCCCAGCATTTT. This translates into CASSLDRIEQPQHF. The rearrangement joins TRBV18 to TRBJ1-5; D perhaps matches TRBD1 (6 bases). V lost 6 bases to trimming and J lost 7 bases, with 16 bases between them. Germline CDR1 KGHSH, CDR2 LQKENI. CDR3 length equals 14 residues.

This clonotype was found a few times. This chain connects TRBV28 to TRBJ2-5; possibly TRBD1 for D (6 bases). The CDR3 has 15 residues. Trimming cost V 1 base and J 5 bases, with 14 bases left between them. Germline assignment: CDR1 MDHEN and CDR2 SYDVKM. This chain's CDR3 is CASSLFGQQAETQYF. CDR3 nucleotide sequence: TGTGCCAGCAGTTTATTCGGACAGCAGGCGGAGACCCAGTACTTC. The full variable domain, rest sourced from reference TRBV28 and TRBJ2-5, is DVKVTQSSRYLVKRTGEKVFLECVQDMDHENMFWYRQDPGLGLRLIYFSYDVKMKEKGDIPEGYSVSREKKERFSLILESASTNQTSMYLCASSLFGQQAETQYFGPGTRLLVL.

This clonotype has ten or more counts. J is TRBJ1-5 and V is TRBV6-1; no clear D. Germline values: CDR1 MNHNS, CDR2 SASEGT. Deletions cut 4 bases from V and 3 bases from J, with 10 bases between. The CDR3 runs 14 residues. The CDR3 reads CASSVDSDNQPQHF. Written as DNA, the CDR3 is TGTGCCAGCAGTGTGGACTCAGACAATCAGCCCCAGCATTTT.

This clonotype was picked up a small number of times. CDR3 coding DNA: TGTGCCTGGAGTCCTCTGGCAGGGGGCGGGGAGCTGTTTTTT. Its protein product is CAWSPLAGGGELFF. The rearrangement joins TRBV30 to TRBJ2-2, with TRBD1 matching over 7 bases. Per germline, CDR1 GTSNPN and CDR2 SVGIG (reference sequence). V lost 2 bases, J lost 7 bases, and 7 bases stayed unmatched. The CDR3 length is 14 residues.

V usage is TRBV19 and J usage is TRBJ2-1, with D possibly being TRBD1 or TRBD2 (5 bases each). V lost 5 bases and J lost 8, with 13 bases in between. The CDR3 sequence is 13 residues long. CDR1 is LNHDA, CDR2 SQIVND, per germline (reference sequence). As DNA, the CDR3 is TGTGCCAGTAGTGTGTCACGGGGCGATGAGCAGTTCTTC. It yields the protein CASSVSRGDEQFF.

Only a few counts were recorded for this clonotype. V gene TRBV6-2 or TRBV6-3 combines with J gene TRBJ2-5; TRBD2 aligns across 7 bases. The CDR3 loop spans 14 amino acids. Trimming at V came to 0 bases and at J to 2 bases, leaving 0 bases not matched to a gene. From germline, CDR1 is MNHEY and CDR2 SVGEGT. CDR3 nucleotide sequence: TGTGCCAGCAGTTACTCAGCGGGGCAAGAGACCCAGTACTTC. Translating it yields CASSYSAGQETQYF.

This clonotype was picked up many times. The rearrangement joins TRBV7-2 to TRBJ2-2; 9 bases match TRBD2. With V trimmed by 1 base and J by 7 bases, 4 bases remained unmatched. CDR3 length: 15 residues. Germline values: CDR1 SGHTA, CDR2 FQGNSA. The CDR3 loop reads CASSLEGLAGGELFF. In nucleotides, the CDR3 is TGTGCCAGCAGCTTAGAGGGACTAGCAGGCGGGGAGCTGTTTTTT.

In this sample, this clonotype turned up a few times. J is TRBJ1-4 and V is TRBV27; possible D gene TRBD1, 5 bases. There are 13 residues in the CDR3. Deletions cut 9 bases from V and 8 bases from J, with 16 bases between. Germline lookup yields CDR1 MNHEY and CDR2 SMNVEV (reference sequence). In nucleotides, the CDR3 is TGTGCCAGAAAAGGAGGATCAGGGGAAAAACTGTTTTTT. Translating gives CARKGGSGEKLFF.

This rearrangement joins TRBV6-2 or TRBV6-3 to TRBJ2-1; D is unresolved. Trimming took off 0 bases at V and 7 bases at J, with 7 bases between the two ends. The CDR3 consists of 13 residues. Germline CDR1 reads MNHEY; CDR2 reads SVGEGT. The CDR3 here is CASSYSRSNEQFF. The CDR3 region has the DNA TGTGCCAGCAGTTACTCCCGGTCGAATGAGCAGTTCTTC.

This clonotype was seen repeatedly, ten times or more. This chain uses TRBV13 with TRBJ2-3; no clear D. Trimming shortened V by 1 base and J by 4 bases, and 6 bases separated the two germline ends. The CDR3 length is 13 residues. The germline CDR1 and CDR2 sequences are PRHDT and FYEKMQ (reference sequence). The CDR3 nucleotides are TGTGCCAGCAGCTTAGCCAAACCAGATACGCAGTATTTT. Amino acids: CASSLAKPDTQYF.

This clonotype was picked up many times. J is TRBJ2-7 and V is TRBV12-3 or TRBV12-4, with 9 bases lining up with TRBD2. The CDR3 is 15 residues long. V dropped 1 base and J dropped 6; count of bases not matched to a gene: 7. DNA of the CDR3: TGTGCCAGCAGTTTAGGAGCTAGCGGGATTGGCGAGCAGTACTTC. This gives the protein CASSLGASGIGEQYF.

This clonotype came up many times. The chain couples TRBV28 to TRBJ1-1, with D uncertain. The germline V and J ends were trimmed by 5 bases and 7 bases, with 14 bases remaining between them. This CDR3 contains 13 residues. Germline assignment: CDR1 MDHEN and CDR2 SYDVKM. The CDR3 loop is CASSPTAVGEAFF. CDR3 nucleotide sequence: TGTGCCAGCAGTCCTACAGCCGTCGGTGAAGCTTTCTTT.

The table lists this clonotype with a few counts. The chain recombines TRBV18 with TRBJ1-5; the match to TRBD1 covers 7 bases. This CDR3 comprises 17 residues. Germline V gives CDR1 KGHSH, CDR2 LQKENI. Trimming took 2 bases from V and 6 from J; bases not matched to a gene: 13. CDR3 loop: CASSPTSTGRESQPQHF. Written as DNA, the CDR3 is TGTGCCAGCTCACCAACCTCGACAGGGAGAGAGAGTCAGCCCCAGCATTTT.

About this clonotype: Just one base apart from a much larger clone, this may be a read error. The chain couples TRBV18 to TRBJ2-1, with TRBD1 identical over 7 bases. Germline V CDR1 and CDR2: KGHSH, LQKENI. V lost 6 bases to trimming and J lost 8 bases; unmatched junction nucleotides: 16. CDR3 length: 16 residues. Here the CDR3 reads CASSPTVDRDHYEQFF. The CDR3 DNA reads as TGTGCCAGCTCTCCCACCGTCGACAGGGACCACTATGAGCAGTTCTTC.

This clonotype was counted at least ten times. The chain employs TRBV7-6 and TRBJ2-1; D is uncertain. The V and J ends lost 0 bases and 5 bases respectively, with 11 bases between them. The V gene's germline CDR1 is SGHVS and CDR2 FNYEAQ. CDR3 length equals 15 residues. Written as DNA, the CDR3 is TGTGCCAGCAGCTTAGCCCCGGTCCGGAACAATGAGCAGTTCTTC. It is translated as CASSLAPVRNNEQFF.

The chain joins TRBV6-1 to TRBJ1-5; no clear D gene. The V end was cut by 7 bases, the J end by 3 bases, with 13 bases between. The CDR3 length is 14 residues. Germline CDR1 is MNHNS and CDR2 is SASEGT. The CDR3 DNA reads TGTGCCAGCAATAAGGAGTGGCACAATCAGCCCCAGCATTTT. It specifies CASNKEWHNQPQHF.

The V gene is TRBV11-2, the J gene TRBJ1-3, with D hard to call. The CDR3 loop spans 15 amino acids. Per the germline V gene, CDR1 is SGHAT and CDR2 is FQNNGV. With 2 bases removed from V and 0 bases from J, the gap between germline ends came to 8 bases. CDR3 residues: CASSLWRVSGNTIYF. The CDR3 DNA reads TGTGCCAGCAGCTTATGGAGGGTCTCTGGAAACACCATATATTTT. The full variable domain, its missing parts supplied by reference TRBV11-2 and TRBJ1-3, is EAGVAQSPRYKIIEKRQSVAFWCNPISGHATLYWYQQILGQGPKLLIQFQNNGVVDDSQLPKDRFSAERLKGVDSTLKIQPAKLEDSAVYLCASSLWRVSGNTIYFGEGSWLTVV.

Concerning this clonotype itself: This may come from a read error, since a much larger clone is one base off. This rearrangement joins TRBV6-2 or TRBV6-3 to TRBJ2-1, with TRBD2 matching 7 bases. Germline V gene data show CDR1 as MNHEY and CDR2 as SVGEGT. This CDR3 has 16 amino acids. The V segment lost 5 bases and the J segment 12 bases; nucleotides outside the gene matches: 19. The CDR3 sequence is CASSPIPAGRPGGQFF. The CDR3 DNA reads as TGTGCCAGCAGTCCTATCCCAGCGGGGCGACCTGGGGGGCAGTTCTTC.

The chain has TRBV6-2 or TRBV6-3 and TRBJ2-7, with TRBD1 as a possible D gene (5 bases). Germline-derived CDR1 and CDR2 are MNHEY and SVGEGT. The CDR3 extends over 13 amino acids. V was shortened by 6 bases and J by 6 bases, with 15 bases between the two germline ends. The CDR3 region has the DNA TGTGCCAGCAGCCCAGGGTCACATGGCGAGCAGTACTTC. Its protein is CASSPGSHGEQYF.

This clonotype was found many times. V usage is TRBV5-1 and J usage is TRBJ1-1, with D perhaps matching TRBD1 (6 bases). The germline V gene encodes CDR1 SGHRS and CDR2 YFSETQ. CDR3 length equals 14 residues. V lost 3 bases and J lost 0, with 9 bases in between. CDR3 loop: CASSYREVNTEAFF. The CDR3, as DNA: TGCGCCAGCAGCTACAGGGAGGTGAACACTGAAGCTTTCTTT.